Shown below are 21 T cell receptor beta chains from a single sample sequenced in a study of blood T cell repertoires in COVID-19. This table comes from immunoSEQ multiplex PCR, and its TCRdb copy is limited to in-frame clones, with some not included. The data show some 120,000 clones, roughly four fifths seen once. Sequenced sample: peripheral blood. These receptors came from a human donor in a cohort sampled during active COVID-19.

This chain links TRBV4-3 with TRBJ1-4; tentatively, D is TRBD1 (5 bases). This CDR3 comprises 14 residues. Germline V gene sequence: CDR1 LGHNA, CDR2 YSLEER. The germline V and J ends were trimmed by 3 bases and 17 bases, with 22 bases remaining between them. The CDR3 reads CASSQDRGLGLIFF. CDR3 DNA: TGCGCCAGCAGCCAGGATCGGGGCTTGGGACTTATCTTTTTT.

V gene TRBV5-4 combines with J gene TRBJ1-6; TRBD1 matches at 8 bases. The CDR3 extends over 15 amino acids. The J segment lost 7 bases and the V segment lost 1 base, leaving 4 bases of the junction unmatched. Germline V gene lookup returns CDR1 SGHNT and CDR2 YYREEE (reference sequence). CDR3 in DNA: TGTGCCAGCAGCTTGCGCGGACAGGGAAATTCACCCCTCCACTTT. Its protein is CASSLRGQGNSPLHF.

A single count supports this clone. The chain couples TRBV6-5 to TRBJ2-1; D possibly corresponds to TRBD2 (6 bases). This CDR3 has 16 amino acids. Germline V CDR1 and CDR2: MNHEY, SVGAGI. V was shortened by 0 bases and J by 7 bases, with 16 bases between the two germline ends. In nucleotides, the CDR3 is TGTGCCAGCAGTTACTCGTGGCGGGCCGGAGGGAATGAGCAGTTCTTC. Protein sequence: CASSYSWRAGGNEQFF.

The chain is built from TRBV5-6 and TRBJ1-1; maybe TRBD1 (5 bases). Germline values: CDR1 SGHDT, CDR2 YYEEEE. V was cut by 2 bases and J by 2 bases, with 13 bases left in between. CDR3 length: 15 amino acids. Here the CDR3 DNA reads TGTGCCAGCAGCTTACTGGCTCAGGGTAACACTGAAGCTTTCTTT. The encoded protein is CASSLLAQGNTEAFF.

As for this clone: The sample carries other DNA sequences with the same CDR3. The genes are TRBV18 and TRBJ2-7, with TRBD1 identical over 9 bases. V lost 3 bases and J lost 4; bases outside the gene matches: 1. CDR3 length: 13 residues. CDR1 is KGHSH and CDR2 is LQKENI in the germline V gene. The CDR3 region is CASSPTGGYEQYF. The CDR3 DNA follows: TGTGCCAGCTCACCGACAGGGGGGTACGAGCAGTACTTC. Combining the CDR3 with reference TRBV18 and TRBJ2-7 gives the whole variable domain NAGVMQNPRHLVRRRGQEARLRCSPMKGHSHVYWYRQLPEEGLKFMVYLQKENIIDESGMPKERFSAEFPKEGPSILRIQQVVRGDSAAYFCASSPTGGYEQYFGPGTRLTVT.

The chain is built from TRBV6-2 or TRBV6-3 and TRBJ1-5, with TRBD1 matching over 12 bases. This CDR3 is built from 15 residues. CDR1 is MNHEY, CDR2 SVGEGT, per germline. J was trimmed by 5 bases and V by 5 bases; bases with no gene match: 4. The CDR3 spells CASSGRDRGHQPQHF. DNA for the CDR3: TGTGCCAGCAGTGGCCGGGACAGGGGGCATCAGCCCCAGCATTTT.

This chain connects TRBV9 to TRBJ2-1; TRBD2 might be the D (7 bases). CDR3 size: 15 residues. CDR1 is SGDLS and CDR2 is YYNGEE in the germline V gene. Trimming cost V 1 base and J 5 bases, with 13 bases left between them. The CDR3 spells CASSVMRGPNNEQFF. CDR3 bases: TGTGCCAGCAGCGTAATGCGGGGGCCTAACAATGAGCAGTTCTTC.

J is TRBJ2-1 and V is TRBV7-2; D is unresolved. Germline-derived CDR1 and CDR2 are SGHTA and FQGNSA. The length of the CDR3 is 11 residues. Trimming took 4 bases from V and 12 from J, leaving 10 bases between them. CDR3 DNA: TGTGCCAGCAGCTCCAGGTTGGGGCAGTTCTTC. It encodes CASSSRLGQFF.

Comments on this clone: The CDR3 does not end in the conserved phenylalanine or tryptophan, so this is likely a read error. The limits of the CDR3 on the DNA are not certain, so only TCRdb's listed CDR3 is given. The V gene is TRBV6-2 or TRBV6-3, the J gene TRBJ1-2; the table's D call, TRBD1, has no DNA check behind it. Germline V gives CDR1 MNHEY, CDR2 SVGEGT. The CDR3 has 13 amino acids, counting both end residues. The CDR3 is CASSYSSGDRGPI.

The chain recombines TRBV11-2 with TRBJ2-1, with 9 bases identical to TRBD2. Trimming removed 5 bases from V and 7 bases from J; junction bases left unmatched: 15. Germline V gene sequence: CDR1 SGHAT, CDR2 FQNNGV. This CDR3 comprises 17 residues. The CDR3 loop reads CASSARLGLAPLNEQFF. The CDR3 DNA follows: TGTGCCAGCAGCGCGAGGTTGGGACTAGCACCTTTGAATGAGCAGTTCTTC.

As to this clone: This same CDR3 is encoded by further DNA sequences in the sample. The chain combines TRBV5-1 with TRBJ2-7; D perhaps matches TRBD2 (5 bases). Germline CDR1 SGHRS, CDR2 YFSETQ. This CDR3 comprises 13 residues. The V end was cut by 0 bases, the J end by 1 base, with 5 bases between. CDR3 nucleotides: TGCGCCAGCAGCTTGGCGGGGTCCTACGAGCAGTACTTC. It yields the protein CASSLAGSYEQYF.

J is TRBJ1-2 and V is TRBV9, with D unresolved. This CDR3 contains 14 residues. Germline CDR1 SGDLS, CDR2 YYNGEE. The ends were cut back, 3 bases at V and 12 bases at J, with 21 bases in the middle. In DNA, the CDR3 is TGTGCCAGCAGCGAAGGGAGTCCCTCCATGCATCACACCTTC. Translated, it gives CASSEGSPSMHHTF.

This clone occurred once. The chain combines TRBV11-2 with TRBJ1-1; D possibly corresponds to TRBD1 (6 bases). V was pared by 1 base and J by 4 bases, with 10 bases between. Germline V gives CDR1 SGHAT, CDR2 FQNNGV. The CDR3 consists of 14 residues. The chain's CDR3 is CASSLVSGATEAFF. For the CDR3, the DNA is TGTGCCAGCAGCTTAGTATCAGGGGCCACTGAAGCTTTCTTT. Combining the CDR3 with reference TRBV11-2 and TRBJ1-1 gives the whole variable domain EAGVAQSPRYKIIEKRQSVAFWCNPISGHATLYWYQQILGQGPKLLIQFQNNGVVDDSQLPKDRFSAERLKGVDSTLKIQPAKLEDSAVYLCASSLVSGATEAFFGQGTRLTVV.

The V call is TRBV27, the J call TRBJ1-2; weak D call: TRBD1 (5 bases). Trimming shortened V by 6 bases and J by 0 bases, and 11 bases separated the two germline ends. The CDR3 runs to 14 residues. The germline V gene encodes CDR1 MNHEY and CDR2 SMNVEV (reference sequence). The CDR3 nucleotides read TGTGCCAGCAGCCTCAGGGCCTCTAACTATGGCTACACCTTC. Translating gives CASSLRASNYGYTF.

This sequence joins TRBV4-3 and TRBJ2-7; the match to TRBD1 covers 10 bases. The CDR3 sequence is 17 residues long. The germline gives CDR1 LGHNA, CDR2 YSLEER. The J segment lost 4 bases and the V segment lost 3 bases, leaving 12 bases of the junction unmatched. This CDR3 is CASSQAGTGAPLYEQYF. In nucleotides, the CDR3 is TGCGCCAGCAGCCAGGCCGGGACAGGGGCTCCTTTGTACGAGCAGTACTTC.

This chain links TRBV28 with TRBJ2-1; a possible D gene is TRBD2 (5 bases). V lost 2 bases to trimming and J lost 2 bases, with 7 bases between them. The CDR3 has 14 residues. Germline V CDR1 and CDR2: MDHEN, SYDVKM. The chain's CDR3 is CASSLSGTYNEQFF. DNA for the CDR3: TGTGCCAGCAGTTTAAGCGGAACCTACAATGAGCAGTTCTTC.

This sequence joins TRBV18 and TRBJ1-1; D unresolved. CDR1 and CDR2 (germline): KGHSH, LQKENI. Between the trimmed V and J ends, which lost 2 bases and 0 bases, there was a span of 7 bases. The CDR3 extends over 14 amino acids. CDR3 in amino acids: CASSPTVMNTEAFF. Written as DNA, the CDR3 is TGTGCCAGCTCACCAACAGTTATGAACACTGAAGCTTTCTTT.

The V and J genes are TRBV19 and TRBJ2-1, with D possibly matching TRBD2 (6 bases). The length of the CDR3 is 16 residues. V lost 3 bases and J 2 bases, leaving 14 bases between the germline ends. Germline values: CDR1 LNHDA, CDR2 SQIVND (reference sequence). In nucleotides, the CDR3 is TGTGCCAGTAGTATGCAATCCGGGGGACCCTACAATGAGCAGTTCTTC. This codes for CASSMQSGGPYNEQFF.

The chain uses TRBV6-5 and TRBJ2-7; maybe TRBD2 (5 bases). V was shortened by 0 bases and J by 2 bases, with 11 bases between the two germline ends. This CDR3 contains 15 residues. The germline CDR1 and CDR2 sequences are MNHEY and SVGAGI. This CDR3 reads CASSYSGLATYEQYF. In DNA, the CDR3 is TGTGCCAGCAGTTACTCGGGTCTAGCTACCTACGAGCAGTACTTC.

The J gene is TRBJ2-2, the V gene TRBV7-9; weak D call: TRBD1 (6 bases). V dropped 5 bases and J dropped 8 bases, with 21 bases sitting between them. CDR1 is SEHNR and CDR2 is FQNEAQ in the germline V gene (reference sequence). The CDR3 is 16 amino acids. CDR3 sequence (DNA): TGTGCCAGCAGCCCATTCCTCGGACAGTCCACTGGGGAGCTGTTTTTT. Translating it yields CASSPFLGQSTGELFF.

This rearrangement joins TRBV2 to TRBJ2-6; TRBD1 might be the D (7 bases). The CDR3 extends over 18 amino acids. Germline CDR1 and CDR2: SNHLY and FYNNEI. The V end was cut by 3 bases, the J end by 0 bases, with 15 bases between. CDR3 in amino acids: CASSEEGAFTSGANVLTF. The DNA for the CDR3 is TGTGCCAGCAGTGAGGAGGGGGCTTTTACCTCTGGGGCCAACGTCCTGACTTTC. The full variable domain, with the rest looked up from reference TRBV2 and TRBJ2-6, is EPEVTQTPSHQVTQMGQEVILRCVPISNHLYFYWYRQILGQKVEFLVSFYNNEISEKSEIFDDQFSVERPDGSNFTLKIRSTKLEDSAMYFCASSEEGAFTSGANVLTFGAGSRLTVL.